The following is a T cell receptor beta chain sequence with its context. At the DNA level, this CDR3 is encoded by other sequences in the same sample as well. Methods used by the authors: The assay estimated nucleated cells by amplifying reference gene primers. The protocol was immunoSEQ multiplex PCR, while the TCRdb copy is restricted to in-frame clones and leaves out a portion. V and J calls plus clone size are reproduced from that table; the DNA served to infer D and trimming. The sample has 200,000 to 300,000 clones, about nine tenths seen once. This specimen belongs to a study of blood T cell repertoires in COVID-19. About the study: Samples taken during acute and convalescent COVID-19 were collected in the United States, Italy and Spain. Sample material is recorded as cDNA or gDNA derived from T cells, B-cell-depleted T cells, or PBMCs.

Material: peripheral blood. This TCR was recovered from a man aged 60 to 69 who had recovered from COVID-19.

The CDR3 here is CATSALGTGGATGELFF. Written as DNA, the CDR3 is TGTGCCACCAGTGCTCTCGGGACAGGGGGTGCCACCGGGGAGCTGTTTTTT. The chain is built from TRBV24-1 and TRBJ2-2; 11 bases map to TRBD1. V lost 5 bases to trimming and J lost 4 bases; unmatched junction nucleotides: 8. CDR3 length: 17 amino acids. CDR1 is KGHDR, CDR2 SFDVKD, per germline.